The TCR beta chain described here comes from a study of shared clonotypes between healthy human individuals. From CD4+ cells came CD45RA+ naive and CD45RA-negative memory subsets. Germline V gene sequence: CDR1 SGHTA, CDR2 FQGNSA. Between the trimmed V and J ends, which lost 2 bases and 7 bases, there was a span of 18 bases. The length of the CDR3 is 15 residues. Regarding the study as a whole: An effect of sequencing depth on clonotype sharing among donors was expected. Among a handful of donors, approximately 4.6% of naive CD4 clonotypes were found in common. The researchers took only blood, and tissue repertoires probably look different.

Concerning this clone itself: Its matching antigen is unknown.

The method was immunoSEQ multiplex PCR; TCRdb's version includes in-frame clones alone and lacks a portion of them. The sample holds some 1,600,000 clones; nearly 99% are singletons and the top ten take about 0.45%. The TCR originated in a man aged 25 to 40 in good health. Source material: naive CD4+ T cells sorted from blood. The subset is: CD45RA+ positively selected. This chain uses TRBV7-2 with TRBJ2-7; D remains unclear. CDR3 amino acids: CASSLTATTRPEQYF. CDR3 DNA sequence: TGTGCCAGCAGCTTAACTGCCACTACCCGCCCGGAGCAGTACTTC.